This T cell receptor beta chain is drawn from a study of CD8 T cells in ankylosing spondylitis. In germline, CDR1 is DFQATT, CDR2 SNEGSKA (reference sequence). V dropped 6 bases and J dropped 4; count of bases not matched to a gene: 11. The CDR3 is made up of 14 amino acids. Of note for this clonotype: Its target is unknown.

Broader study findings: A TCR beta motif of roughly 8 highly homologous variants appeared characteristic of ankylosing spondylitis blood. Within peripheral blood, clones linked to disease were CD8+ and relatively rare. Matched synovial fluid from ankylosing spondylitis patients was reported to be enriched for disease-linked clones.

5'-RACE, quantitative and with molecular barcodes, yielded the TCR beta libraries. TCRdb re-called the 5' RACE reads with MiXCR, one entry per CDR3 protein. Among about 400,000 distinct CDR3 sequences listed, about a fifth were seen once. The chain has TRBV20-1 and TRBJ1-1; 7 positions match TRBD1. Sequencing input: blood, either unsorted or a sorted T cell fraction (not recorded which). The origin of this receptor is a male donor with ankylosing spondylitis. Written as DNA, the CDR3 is TGCAGTGCGACCCTACACAGGGGCGGCACTGAAGCTTTCTTT. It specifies CSATLHRGGTEAFF.